This T cell receptor beta chain was captured in a study of vaccination effects on CD4 cells after COVID-19. Study-level results: Only a few convalescent patients and no early post-infection timepoints featured in the study.

In germline, CDR1 is SGHTA, CDR2 FQGTGA. Trimming cost V 5 bases and J 10 bases, with 15 bases left between them. The CDR3 has 13 amino acids. Viral peptide pools were used in the ViraFEST assay to expand antigen-specific CD4+ T cells, and sequencing came afterward. It was after 10 days of culture that CD4+ T cells were isolated. Vaccine recipients, nucleocapsid antibody negative, had no prior SARS-CoV-2 infection. On this clone itself: The antigen remains unidentified.

Sequenced by immunoSEQ multiplex PCR; TCRdb stores in-frame clones only, minus some. This table has about 43,000 clones, roughly four fifths appearing once. The gene calls are TRBV7-3 and TRBJ2-1; perhaps TRBD2 as D (6 bases). This specimen was CD4+ T cells from PBMCs cultured with SARS-CoV-2 spike peptides, taken before COVID-19 vaccination. This clonotype originated in a human donor who received a COVID-19 vaccine. Here the CDR3 DNA reads TGTGCCAGCAGCCCGACGGCCCGGGGGGAGCAGTTCTTC. Amino acid sequence: CASSPTARGEQFF.